The sequence of this TCR beta chain was determined in a study of high-grade serous ovarian cancer treatment subgroups. Study summary: Samples averaged approximately 15,000 reads and about 7,100 unique TCR beta rearrangements.

Findings and limits, study-wide: TCR clonal relatedness correlated positively with neoantigen level. Spatial context was lost because tumors were sequenced in bulk. Different patients shared almost no repertoire; same-patient tumors shared roughly 0.095 to 0.85.

As concerns this clone: Its antigen is currently unknown.

The tumor samples were collected prior to definitive surgery or chemotherapy. The method was immunoSEQ multiplex PCR; TCRdb's version includes in-frame clones alone and lacks a portion of them. Of roughly 4,800 clones in the sample, 60% to 80% were seen once. V was trimmed by 0 bases and J by 0 bases, leaving 5 bases between them. Germline V gene data show CDR1 as SGHRS and CDR2 as YFSETQ. This CDR3 has 14 amino acids. Material: tumor tissue. The J gene is TRBJ2-3, the V gene TRBV5-1, with D unclear. The TCR sequence derives from a human donor with high-grade serous ovarian cancer. CDR3 sequence (DNA): TGCGCCAGCAGCTTGGGTCCTAGCACAGATACGCAGTATTTT. It specifies CASSLGPSTDTQYF. Full variable domain (outside the CDR3, taken from reference TRBV5-1 and TRBJ2-3): KAGVTQTPRYLIKTRGQQVTLSCSPISGHRSVSWYQQTPGQGLQFLFEYFSETQRNKGNFPGRFSGRQFSNSRSEMNVSTLELGDSALYLCASSLGPSTDTQYFGPGTRLTVL.